This entry lists 25 T cell receptor beta chains sequenced from one sample in a study of shared clonotypes between healthy human individuals. Produced via immunoSEQ multiplex PCR; TCRdb's table is partial and in-frame only. The repertoire has 550,000 to 700,000 clones, less than 80% of them found once; the top ten carry around 1.8%. The source material was memory CD4+ T cells sorted from blood. Indicated subset: CD45RA-negative fraction. The source is a woman in her 30s in good health.

Worth noting for this clone: The same CDR3 can be traced to other DNA sequences in this sample. The CDR3 protein is CASSPDSTSYEQYF. The CDR3 DNA follows: TGCGCCAGCAGCCCGGACAGCACCTCCTACGAGCAGTACTTC. The gene calls are TRBV5-1 and TRBJ2-7; D might be TRBD1 (6 bases). V lost 4 bases, J lost 0 bases, and 11 bases lay in between. The germline V gene has CDR1 SGHRS and CDR2 YFSETQ. The CDR3 is 14 amino acids.

The chain links TRBV7-9 to TRBJ2-5, with D uncertain. Germline V gene lookup returns CDR1 SEHNR and CDR2 FQNEAQ (reference sequence). V lost 1 base and J 3 bases, leaving 15 bases between the germline ends. The CDR3 has 16 amino acids. The CDR3 nucleotides are TGTGCCAGCAGCTTAGTGACAATGACTCCAAAAGAGACCCAGTACTTC. Translating gives CASSLVTMTPKETQYF.

The chain recombines TRBV18 with TRBJ1-2; no firm D call. This CDR3 region has 17 residues. CDR1 and CDR2 from the germline V gene are KGHSH and LQKENI. V lost 0 bases and J lost 4, with 18 bases in between. CDR3 protein: CASSPPMNGPRSYGYTF. As DNA, the CDR3 is TGTGCCAGCTCACCACCGATGAACGGACCTCGGAGCTATGGCTACACCTTC.

The chain uses TRBV19 and TRBJ1-5, with 7 bases lining up with TRBD1. Trimming removed 5 bases from V and 4 bases from J; junction bases left unmatched: 2. The germline gives CDR1 LNHDA, CDR2 SQIVND (reference sequence). This CDR3 spans 13 amino acids. Written as DNA, the CDR3 is TGTGCCAGTAGTGGGACAGAAAATCAGCCCCAGCATTTT. Residues: CASSGTENQPQHF.

This clone has only a few counts. The chain carries TRBV10-2 and TRBJ2-3; D not resolved. V lost 4 bases and J lost 6, with 2 bases in between. The germline CDR1 and CDR2 sequences are WSHSY and SAAADI. The CDR3 totals 10 residues. CDR3 region: CASSADTQYF. CDR3 DNA: TGCGCCAGCAGTGCGGATACGCAGTATTTT.

The rearrangement joins TRBV5-1 to TRBJ2-4; D might be TRBD1 (6 bases). Germline CDR1 reads SGHRS; CDR2 reads YFSETQ. This CDR3 is 16 amino acids long. The V end lost 4 bases, the J end lost 0 bases, and 14 bases lay between the germline ends. The chain's CDR3 is CASSVGQTLAKNIQYF. The CDR3 bases are TGCGCCAGCAGCGTAGGACAGACATTAGCCAAAAACATTCAGTACTTC.

The chain employs TRBV29-1 and TRBJ1-2; D is perhaps TRBD1 (5 bases). Germline loops: CDR1 SQVTM, CDR2 ANQGSEA. The CDR3 loop spans 12 amino acids. Trimming cost V 4 bases and J 8 bases, with 14 bases left between them. The CDR3 spells CSVGIGGYGYTF. The DNA of the CDR3 is TGCAGCGTTGGTATTGGGGGATACGGCTACACCTTC. Based on the CDR3 plus reference TRBV29-1 and TRBJ1-2, the full variable domain is SAVISQKPSRDICQRGTSLTIQCQVDSQVTMMFWYRQQPGQSLTLIATANQGSEATYESGFVIDKFPISRPNLTFSTLTVSNMSPEDSSIYLCSVGIGGYGYTFGSGTRLTVV.

This rearrangement joins TRBV28 to TRBJ2-7, with D perhaps TRBD2 (7 bases). V was cut by 3 bases and J by 0 bases, with 12 bases left in between. Germline V lookup: CDR1 MDHEN, CDR2 SYDVKM. The CDR3 consists of 15 residues. The CDR3 bases are TGTGCCAGCAGTTTCGGGGGGCGGAGCTCCTACGAGCAGTACTTC. Protein sequence: CASSFGGRSSYEQYF.

This clone was detected a few times. This sequence joins TRBV5-1 and TRBJ1-2, with D maybe TRBD1 (5 bases). The CDR3 runs 16 residues. V was cut by 4 bases and J by 0 bases, with 16 bases left in between. Germline CDR1 and CDR2: SGHRS and YFSETQ. CDR3 residues: CASSRTPTATNYGYTF. The DNA of the CDR3 is TGCGCCAGCAGCCGGACCCCGACAGCTACTAACTATGGCTACACCTTC.

The rearrangement joins TRBV19 to TRBJ2-1; TRBD1 is a possible D gene (5 bases). Germline-derived CDR1 and CDR2 are LNHDA and SQIVND (reference sequence). CDR3 length: 15 residues. The V end was cut by 1 base, the J end by 0 bases, with 7 bases between. The CDR3 spells CASSIGTSSYNEQFF. DNA for the CDR3: TGTGCCAGTAGTATAGGGACAAGCTCCTACAATGAGCAGTTCTTC.

The rearrangement uses TRBV11-3 and TRBJ2-1, with 10 bases matching TRBD2. The CDR3 contains 15 residues. Trimming removed 5 bases from V and 5 bases from J; junction bases left unmatched: 6. The germline V gene encodes CDR1 SGHNT and CDR2 YENEEA. DNA of the CDR3: TGTGCCAGCAGCCGGACTAGCGGAGGAAACAATGAGCAGTTCTTC. Its translation: CASSRTSGGNNEQFF.

This clone was seen only a few times. The CDR3 is CASSYPNGLGNEQFF. The CDR3 DNA reads TGTGCCAGCAGCTACCCCAACGGGCTGGGGAATGAGCAGTTCTTC. This rearrangement joins TRBV13 to TRBJ2-1; no clear D. The CDR3 extends over 15 amino acids. Trimming cost V 4 bases and J 7 bases, with 17 bases left between them. Germline V CDR1 and CDR2: PRHDT, FYEKMQ (reference sequence).

This sequence joins TRBV19 and TRBJ2-3; the D gene is possibly TRBD2 (6 bases). Trimming took 0 bases from V and 4 from J, leaving 14 bases between them. Germline V lookup: CDR1 LNHDA, CDR2 SQIVND (reference sequence). The length of the CDR3 is 16 residues. The DNA of the CDR3 is TGTGCCAGTAGTATAGATCGGGCGGGAAGGTCAGATACGCAGTATTTT. It is translated as CASSIDRAGRSDTQYF.

This clone was observed a single time. The CDR3 nucleotides are TGTGCCAGCAGCCTTCAACCGTCCAACCAAGAGACCCAGTACTTC. The encoded protein is CASSLQPSNQETQYF. The chain links TRBV7-3 to TRBJ2-5; no reliable D call. Germline-derived CDR1 and CDR2 are SGHTA and FQGTGA. The V gene lost 5 bases and the J gene lost 0 bases, with 13 bases spanning the gap. CDR3 length equals 15 residues.

The sample holds a few counts of this clone. The chain employs TRBV30 and TRBJ2-5; 8 nucleotides match TRBD2. The assigned J gene may be wrong: the sequence end matches TRBJ2-7 better. The length of the CDR3 is 13 residues. The germline gives CDR1 GTSNPN, CDR2 SVGIG (reference sequence). The CDR3 DNA reads TGTGCCTGGCGCCCCGGGACTAGCTACGAGCAGTACTTC. Translated: CAWRPGTSYEQYF.

This clone was seen a few times. The same CDR3 is also encoded by other DNA sequences in this sample. The chain employs TRBV2 and TRBJ1-1; the D gene is possibly TRBD1 (5 bases). Germline V gene lookup returns CDR1 SNHLY and CDR2 FYNNEI. Trimming cost V 6 bases and J 4 bases, with 9 bases left between them. This CDR3 comprises 12 residues. The CDR3 coding sequence is TGTGCCAGCAGACGGGACGGCACTGAAGCTTTCTTT. It encodes CASRRDGTEAFF.

This sequence joins TRBV11-3 and TRBJ1-2; possible D gene TRBD1, 5 bases. Germline V gene data show CDR1 as SGHNT and CDR2 as YENEEA. V dropped 5 bases and J dropped 8 bases, with 15 bases sitting between them. The CDR3 contains 13 residues. In DNA form, the CDR3 reads TGTGCCAGCAGCCCTTCCCCCGGGGACGGCTACACCTTC. Amino acids: CASSPSPGDGYTF.

This chain joins TRBV29-1 and TRBJ2-3; 8 positions match TRBD2. The CDR3 loop spans 13 amino acids. Germline-derived CDR1 and CDR2 are SQVTM and ANQGSEA. Trimming took 7 bases from V and 5 from J; bases not matched to a gene: 8. The CDR3 protein is CSGGRGGIDTQYF. The CDR3 nucleotides are TGCAGCGGCGGTCGGGGGGGCATAGATACGCAGTATTTT.

J is TRBJ1-1 and V is TRBV10-3; D is perhaps TRBD1 (5 bases). The V gene's germline CDR1 is ENHRY and CDR2 SYGVKD. The CDR3 is 13 amino acids. Trimming pared 7 bases from V and 5 bases from J, leaving 14 bases between. The CDR3 bases are TGTGCCATCACGGACACCACCCAAACTGAAGCTTTCTTT. It specifies CAITDTTQTEAFF.

This clone was recorded once. The gene calls are TRBV28 and TRBJ2-3; no reliable D call. The germline V and J ends were trimmed by 4 bases and 1 base, with 6 bases remaining between them. From germline, CDR1 is MDHEN and CDR2 SYDVKM. The CDR3 covers 13 residues. For the CDR3, the DNA is TGTGCCAGCAGTTGGGCTCGCACAGATACGCAGTATTTT. Translated: CASSWARTDTQYF. The full variable domain, rest sourced from reference TRBV28 and TRBJ2-3, is DVKVTQSSRYLVKRTGEKVFLECVQDMDHENMFWYRQDPGLGLRLIYFSYDVKMKEKGDIPEGYSVSREKKERFSLILESASTNQTSMYLCASSWARTDTQYFGPGTRLTVL.

This clone occurred once. This chain links TRBV4-1 with TRBJ1-5; TRBD1 might be the D (6 bases). This CDR3 contains 16 residues. Looked up from germline, CDR1 is MGHRA and CDR2 is YSYEKL. V lost 6 bases to trimming and J lost 3 bases, with 18 bases between them. As DNA, the CDR3 is TGCGCCAGCAGTCAGATGGGGGCCGCGCACAATCAGCCCCAGCATTTT. Translation gives CASSQMGAAHNQPQHF.

The chain uses TRBV7-9 and TRBJ2-3; 10 positions match TRBD1. This CDR3 contains 12 residues. V gave up 11 bases and J gave up 4 bases; unmatched junction bases: 3. Germline CDR1 and CDR2: SEHNR and FQNEAQ (reference sequence). This CDR3 is CAVDRGPDTQYF. The CDR3 nucleotides are TGTGCCGTCGACAGGGGGCCAGATACGCAGTATTTT.

This clone was counted only a few times. J is TRBJ1-2 and V is TRBV28; no reliable D call. Trimming removed 3 bases from V and 8 bases from J, with 10 bases in between. CDR3 length: 12 amino acids. Germline V gives CDR1 MDHEN, CDR2 SYDVKM. CDR3 nucleotide sequence: TGTGCCAGCAGTTTGGTAGACGCAGGCTACACCTTC. This sequence encodes CASSLVDAGYTF.

The gene calls are TRBV6-1 and TRBJ1-1; 8 bases fit TRBD1. After removal of 5 bases from V and 0 bases from J, the junction contained 5 bases not matched to a gene. There are 15 residues in the CDR3. Germline CDR1 is MNHNS and CDR2 is SASEGT. In nucleotides, the CDR3 is TGTGCCAGCAGTCAGGGGGCCAGCATGAACACTGAAGCTTTCTTT. It is translated as CASSQGASMNTEAFF.

The chain couples TRBV29-1 to TRBJ2-5, with D uncertain. With 7 bases removed from V and 1 base from J, the gap between germline ends came to 13 bases. This CDR3 is built from 13 residues. The V gene's germline CDR1 is SQVTM and CDR2 ANQGSEA. CDR3 in amino acids: CSAPHLTQETQYF. In DNA, the CDR3 is TGCAGCGCTCCCCACTTAACCCAAGAGACCCAGTACTTC.